The TCR beta chain under discussion was sequenced for a study of control samples from healthy donors and cancer patients. The CDR3 is made up of 16 amino acids. V was pared by 1 base and J by 2 bases, with 12 bases between. The germline CDR1 and CDR2 sequences are MDHEN and SYDVKM. Method: immunoSEQ multiplex PCR; TCRdb's copy keeps in-frame clones and lacks some. The table shows 40,000 to 60,000 clones, with about 88% occurring only once. The chain uses TRBV28 and TRBJ1-3; a weak D match, TRBD1 (6 bases). This clonotype originated in a man in his fifties or sixties with head and neck cancer. The sample was PBMCs. The DNA of the CDR3 is TGTGCCAGCAGTTTATCAAGGGGGTCTCCTGGAAACACCATATATTTT. Protein sequence: CASSLSRGSPGNTIYF.